The 28 T cell receptor beta chains reported below all come from one sample, sequenced in a study of T cell responses to AZD1222 COVID-19 vaccine. Clones were sequenced by immunoSEQ multiplex PCR, and TCRdb holds only the in-frame ones, with some missing. This table holds 45,000 or so clones, roughly 91% found once. The sequences come from peripheral blood, collected 28 days after the second AZD1222 dose. All receptors derive from an adult who received the AZD1222 COVID-19 vaccine.

The chain carries TRBV12-5 and TRBJ2-5; D unresolved. Germline V gene sequence: CDR1 LGHNT, CDR2 FRNRAP. The CDR3 consists of 11 residues. V was pared by 11 bases and J by 5 bases, with 12 bases between. CDR3 nucleotides: TGTGCTGCCCGGCTCGGGGAGACCCAGTACTTC. Its protein product is CAARLGETQYF.

This chain links TRBV30 with TRBJ1-2, with D uncertain. This CDR3 has 14 amino acids. V was shortened by 1 base and J by 13 bases, with 22 bases between the two germline ends. From germline, CDR1 is GTSNPN and CDR2 SVGIG (reference sequence). The CDR3 loop is CAWSGDARMGFRTF. The CDR3 bases are TGTGCCTGGAGTGGCGACGCGAGGATGGGGTTCCGCACCTTC.

The V gene is TRBV6-2 or TRBV6-3, the J gene TRBJ1-5; no definite D call. This CDR3 contains 20 residues. Germline values: CDR1 MNHEY, CDR2 SVGEGT. V shed 2 bases and J shed 4 bases, with 27 bases lying between them. Written as DNA, the CDR3 is TGTGCCAGCAGTTACCCTAACAACGTTGGAGTTTCCCACTCTAATCAGCCCCAGCATTTT. This translates into CASSYPNNVGVSHSNQPQHF.

The chain uses TRBV7-2 and TRBJ1-4; 12 bases match TRBD1. The CDR3 contains 16 residues. Germline-derived CDR1 and CDR2 are SGHTA and FQGNSA. With 4 bases clipped from V and 6 bases from J, the junction kept 6 bases outside the gene matches. The CDR3 DNA is TGTGCCAGCAGCTCTTTAAGGGACAGGGGGCATGAAAAACTGTTTTTT. Translation: CASSSLRDRGHEKLFF.

Here the CDR3 reads CASRTRGDTIYF. For the CDR3, the DNA is TGTGCCAGCAGGACGAGGGGTGACACCATATATTTT. The chain employs TRBV28 and TRBJ1-3; weak D call: TRBD1 (5 bases). Germline CDR1 reads MDHEN; CDR2 reads SYDVKM. Trimming took off 6 bases at V and 8 bases at J, with 11 bases between the two ends. The CDR3 is 12 residues long.

This chain joins TRBV5-1 and TRBJ2-3; no clear D gene. V was cut by 6 bases and J by 2 bases, with 10 bases left in between. The germline V gene has CDR1 SGHRS and CDR2 YFSETQ. The CDR3 length is 13 residues. The CDR3 nucleotides are TGCGCCAGCACTGGCGGTTACACAGATACGCAGTATTTT. Protein sequence: CASTGGYTDTQYF.

The V gene is TRBV5-6, the J gene TRBJ1-6, with D perhaps matching TRBD1 (5 bases). Per germline, CDR1 SGHDT and CDR2 YYEEEE. This CDR3 is 14 amino acids long. V lost 0 bases and J 10 bases, leaving 11 bases between the germline ends. CDR3 region: CASSLVYGGSPLHF. As DNA, the CDR3 is TGTGCCAGCAGCTTGGTTTATGGGGGATCACCCCTCCACTTT.

The J gene is TRBJ2-3, the V gene TRBV7-2; maybe TRBD2 (5 bases). Germline CDR1 SGHTA, CDR2 FQGNSA. This CDR3 spans 16 amino acids. V gave up 1 base and J gave up 5 bases, with 16 bases separating them. The CDR3 DNA reads TGTGCCAGCAGCTTAGGTTTCGTGGCCCGGGGAGATACGCAGTATTTT. Amino acid sequence: CASSLGFVARGDTQYF.

The chain recombines TRBV15 with TRBJ2-2; TRBD1 aligns across 7 bases. The germline V gene has CDR1 LNHNV and CDR2 YYDKDF (reference sequence). The CDR3 length is 16 residues. The J segment lost 0 bases and the V segment lost 0 bases, leaving 1 base of the junction unmatched. This CDR3 reads CATSRDQGANTGELFF. For the CDR3, the DNA is TGTGCCACCAGCAGAGATCAGGGGGCGAACACCGGGGAGCTGTTTTTT.

The rearrangement joins TRBV6-5 to TRBJ1-4; 8 positions agree with TRBD1. Germline lookup yields CDR1 MNHEY and CDR2 SVGAGI. There are 13 residues in the CDR3. V trimming: 10 bases; J trimming: 8 bases; junction bases outside the gene matches: 9. The CDR3 loop is CATADRVGEKLFF. DNA of the CDR3: TGTGCCACAGCGGACAGGGTCGGCGAAAAACTGTTTTTT.

V and J are TRBV7-9 and TRBJ1-4; tentatively, D is TRBD1 (6 bases). V was trimmed by 8 bases and J by 7 bases, leaving 17 bases between them. The CDR3 is 14 amino acids. From germline, CDR1 is SEHNR and CDR2 FQNEAQ (reference sequence). The CDR3 DNA follows: TGTGCCAGCTCGACCCCAGGGGAATCTGAAAAACTGTTTTTT. It codes for CASSTPGESEKLFF.

The rearrangement uses TRBV12-3 or TRBV12-4 and TRBJ2-2, with 7 bases lining up with TRBD2. The junction had 5 bases not matched to a gene; V was cut back by 5 bases and J by 8 bases. The CDR3 is 13 residues long. The CDR3 bases are TGTGCCAGCAGTGAGCGGGGCTCTGGGGAGCTGTTTTTT. Translation gives CASSERGSGELFF.

This chain links TRBV30 with TRBJ1-2; possibly TRBD1 for D (6 bases). The V end lost 4 bases, the J end lost 6 bases, and 39 bases lay between the germline ends. The length of the CDR3 is 21 residues. The germline CDR1 and CDR2 sequences are GTSNPN and SVGIG (reference sequence). The CDR3 sequence: CAWMVEYSLTDRFEVGDGYTF. CDR3 nucleotides: TGTGCCTGGATGGTTGAGTATTCTCTCACTGACAGGTTTGAAGTCGGAGATGGCTACACCTTC. Variable domain in full (rest from reference TRBV30 and TRBJ1-2): SQTIHQWPATLVQPVGSPLSLECTVEGTSNPNLYWYRQAAGRGLQLLFYSVGIGQISSEVPQNLSASRPQDRQFILSSKKLLLSDSGFYLCAWMVEYSLTDRFEVGDGYTFGSGTRLTVV.

The chain recombines TRBV3-1 (or the pseudogene TRBV3-2) with TRBJ2-4; D gene ambiguous. The CDR3 runs to 14 residues. Trimming took 0 bases from V and 6 from J, leaving 9 bases between them. Germline V gene data show CDR1 as LGHDT and CDR2 as YNNKEL (reference sequence). The CDR3 sequence: CASSQDAVGNIQYF. The CDR3 coding sequence is TGTGCCAGCAGCCAAGATGCAGTTGGAAACATTCAGTACTTC.

This clone came up once. The V gene is TRBV12-5, the J gene TRBJ1-4; possibly TRBD1 for D (5 bases). The V and J ends lost 4 bases and 0 bases respectively, with 9 bases between them. Germline CDR1 and CDR2: LGHNT and FRNRAP. The CDR3 extends over 15 amino acids. The DNA of the CDR3 is TGTGCTAGTGGTTCGGGGGGGGCAACTAATGAAAAACTGTTTTTT. Translating gives CASGSGGATNEKLFF.

The J gene is TRBJ2-7, the V gene TRBV5-1, with 7 positions matching TRBD1. Losses at the gene ends were 5 bases for V and 2 bases for J; bases not matched to a gene: 10. Germline V gene lookup returns CDR1 SGHRS and CDR2 YFSETQ. CDR3 length equals 15 residues. CDR3 in DNA: TGCGCCAGCAGTCCACAGGGGAACTATGCCTACGAGCAGTACTTC. Protein product: CASSPQGNYAYEQYF.

The V call is TRBV3-1 (or the pseudogene TRBV3-2), the J call TRBJ2-7, with D perhaps TRBD2 (6 bases). The V gene's germline CDR1 is LGHDT and CDR2 YNNKEL (reference sequence). The CDR3 extends over 17 amino acids. Trimming removed 5 bases at V and 3 bases at J, with 23 bases between. The CDR3: CASSTGLLTTTGYEQYF. The CDR3 region has the DNA TGTGCCAGCAGCACGGGACTCCTAACGACTACCGGCTACGAGCAGTACTTC.

This clone occurred once. The chain recombines TRBV25-1 with TRBJ2-1, with a tentative D call TRBD1 (6 bases). CDR1 is MGHDK, CDR2 SYGVNS, per germline. The CDR3 loop spans 14 amino acids. V lost 3 bases to trimming and J lost 6 bases, with 12 bases between them. The CDR3 is CASSDLQGVNEQFF. DNA for the CDR3: TGTGCCAGCAGTGATCTACAGGGTGTCAATGAGCAGTTCTTC.

This chain links TRBV6-6 with TRBJ1-5; D remains ambiguous. The germline V gene encodes CDR1 MNHNY and CDR2 SVGAGI (reference sequence). V lost 6 bases and J lost 5, with 5 bases in between. The CDR3 runs to 11 residues. The CDR3 DNA reads as TGTGCCAGCAGCATGCATCAGCCCCAGCATTTT. Its protein is CASSMHQPQHF.

This clone was counted a single time. V gene TRBV14 combines with J gene TRBJ1-1, with TRBD1 matching 7 bases. The length of the CDR3 is 17 residues. Germline assignment: CDR1 SGHDN and CDR2 FVKESK. The J segment lost 0 bases and the V segment lost 1 base, leaving 8 bases of the junction unmatched. The CDR3 here is CASSQGLGTVMNTEAFF. CDR3 in DNA: TGTGCCAGCAGCCAAGGATTGGGGACAGTTATGAACACTGAAGCTTTCTTT.

The chain employs TRBV5-1 and TRBJ2-7, with 15 bases that match TRBD2. The CDR3 contains 17 residues. The trim removed 4 bases at V and 2 bases at J, leaving 7 bases unmatched. CDR1 is SGHRS, CDR2 YFSETQ, per germline. CDR3 DNA sequence: TGCGCCAGCAGCGCGGGACTAGCGGGGGGACCCCCCTACGAGCAGTACTTC. The encoded protein is CASSAGLAGGPPYEQYF.

The chain uses TRBV25-1 and TRBJ1-4, with 9 bases that match TRBD1. V lost 5 bases, J lost 8 bases, and 12 bases stayed unmatched. CDR1 is MGHDK, CDR2 SYGVNS, per germline. The CDR3 spans 16 residues. The DNA for the CDR3 is TGTGCCAGCAGTTCTCTTAGGTGGACAGGGGACGAAAAACTGTTTTTT. Its protein is CASSSLRWTGDEKLFF.

V and J are TRBV25-1 and TRBJ1-1; D is unresolved. Trimming took 7 bases from V and 0 from J, leaving 6 bases between them. The germline gives CDR1 MGHDK, CDR2 SYGVNS. The CDR3 contains 12 residues. As DNA, the CDR3 is TGTGCCAGCACCGGGCTGAACACTGAAGCTTTCTTT. Its translation is CASTGLNTEAFF. The full variable domain, in which reference TRBV25-1 and TRBJ1-1 provide the parts outside the CDR3, is EADIYQTPRYLVIGTGKKITLECSQTMGHDKMYWYQQDPGMELHLIHYSYGVNSTEKGDLSSESTVSRIRTEHFPLTLESARPSHTSQYLCASTGLNTEAFFGQGTRLTVV.

This chain connects TRBV7-2 to TRBJ2-1, with D uncertain. CDR1 is SGHTA and CDR2 is FQGNSA in the germline V gene. The CDR3 covers 17 residues. The V end lost 4 bases, the J end lost 8 bases, and 24 bases lay between the germline ends. The CDR3, as DNA: TGTGCCAGCAGCTCGCCCACCATCCGAAGGTCGGGCGATGAGCAGTTCTTC. Amino acid sequence: CASSSPTIRRSGDEQFF.

The chain recombines TRBV5-4 with TRBJ1-1, with 7 bases that match TRBD1. Looked up from germline, CDR1 is SGHNT and CDR2 is YYREEE (reference sequence). The CDR3 has 15 amino acids. V lost 4 bases and J lost 7; bases outside the gene matches: 13. In nucleotides, the CDR3 is TGTGCCAGCAGCCGAGGCAGGGGGGGCTATGGTGAAGCTTTCTTT. Translation gives CASSRGRGGYGEAFF.

The chain couples TRBV5-1 to TRBJ2-7; D is uncertain. CDR3 length: 12 amino acids. Trimming pared 2 bases from V and 2 bases from J, leaving 5 bases between. Germline CDR1 reads SGHRS; CDR2 reads YFSETQ. The DNA of the CDR3 is TGCGCCAGCAGCTTCGGAACCTACGAGCAGTACTTC. Translating it yields CASSFGTYEQYF.

This clone was picked up one time. The chain employs TRBV3-1 (or the pseudogene TRBV3-2) and TRBJ2-7, with D possibly matching TRBD1 (6 bases). Trimming removed 8 bases from V and 4 bases from J, with 30 bases in between. Germline V gene lookup returns CDR1 LGHDT and CDR2 YNNKEL (reference sequence). The CDR3 has 18 residues. The DNA for the CDR3 is TGTGCCAGCTCTCAAGGGGGTCGAGACGATGCCAAACTGTACGAGCAGTACTTC. It is translated as CASSQGGRDDAKLYEQYF.

This chain joins TRBV3-1 (or the pseudogene TRBV3-2) and TRBJ2-1, with D possibly matching TRBD1 (7 bases). V dropped 2 bases and J dropped 6 bases, with 14 bases sitting between them. Germline CDR1 reads LGHDT; CDR2 reads YNNKEL (reference sequence). There are 15 residues in the CDR3. In nucleotides, the CDR3 is TGTGCCAGCAGCCAACAGGGGGGAATGGGCAATGAGCAGTTCTTC. Translation gives CASSQQGGMGNEQFF.